One sample yielded the 10 T cell receptor beta chains listed below, sequenced in a study of graft-versus-host responses after intestinal transplantation. No antigens are known for them. The assay was immunoSEQ multiplex PCR, and TCRdb's table has in-frame clones only and misses some. The sample consists of about 47,000 clones, around 96% of them appearing once. The sequencing used unstimulated CD8+ T cells sorted from spleen or lymph node cells, collected before transplant. The receptors here all came from a human donor who was the organ donor for an intestinal transplant.

This rearrangement joins TRBV6-5 to TRBJ1-2; D is ambiguous. CDR3 length: 13 residues. Trimming stripped 2 bases from V and 7 bases from J, with 11 bases between. Germline-derived CDR1 and CDR2 are MNHEY and SVGAGI. The CDR3 bases are TGTGCCAGCAGTTACGATACAGTCAGTGGCTACACCTTC. Protein product: CASSYDTVSGYTF.

This chain links TRBV11-2 with TRBJ2-1; D may be TRBD1 (6 bases). CDR3 length: 16 amino acids. V was cut by 5 bases and J by 5 bases, with 19 bases left in between. From germline, CDR1 is SGHAT and CDR2 FQNNGV. CDR3 DNA sequence: TGTGCCAGCAGCCTACCGCAGGGGATCTTAGACAATGAGCAGTTCTTC. Residues: CASSLPQGILDNEQFF.

The chain recombines TRBV9 with TRBJ2-2; TRBD2 matches 9 bases. Germline loops: CDR1 SGDLS, CDR2 YYNGEE. The CDR3 is 17 amino acids. V shed 0 bases, J shed 2 bases, and the junction held 5 bases outside the gene matches. CDR3 sequence (DNA): TGTGCCAGCAGCGTAGACTCAGCGGGGGGTAACACCGGGGAGCTGTTTTTT. It specifies CASSVDSAGGNTGELFF.

This clone was seen just once. The chain recombines TRBV7-9 with TRBJ1-1; D might be TRBD1 (5 bases). This CDR3 has 12 residues. Germline-derived CDR1 and CDR2 are SEHNR and FQNEAQ (reference sequence). Trimming took 4 bases from V and 2 from J, leaving 5 bases between them. The CDR3 region is CASSWDNTEAFF. Here the CDR3 DNA reads TGTGCCAGCAGCTGGGACAACACTGAAGCTTTCTTT.

The V and J genes are TRBV4-1 and TRBJ1-2, with D unclear. Trimming removed 2 bases at V and 3 bases at J, with 4 bases between. Germline values: CDR1 MGHRA, CDR2 YSYEKL. The CDR3 has 12 amino acids. CDR3 amino acids: CASSQMDYGYTF. Written as DNA, the CDR3 is TGCGCCAGCAGCCAAATGGACTATGGCTACACCTTC.

This chain links TRBV19 with TRBJ2-7; 9 nucleotides match TRBD2. J lost 4 bases, V lost 3 bases, and 1 base had no gene match. The length of the CDR3 is 13 residues. The germline gives CDR1 LNHDA, CDR2 SQIVND (reference sequence). CDR3 sequence reads: CASSILAGYEQYF. Here the CDR3 DNA reads TGTGCCAGTAGTATCCTAGCGGGATACGAGCAGTACTTC.

This chain uses TRBV9 with TRBJ2-7; D might be TRBD2 (7 bases). The CDR3 is 15 amino acids. Between the trimmed V and J ends, which lost 0 bases and 1 base, there was a span of 11 bases. Germline CDR1 is SGDLS and CDR2 is YYNGEE. The CDR3 here is CASSVVGGPSYEQYF. The DNA of the CDR3 is TGTGCCAGCAGCGTAGTGGGGGGGCCTTCCTACGAGCAGTACTTC.

This sequence joins TRBV5-6 and TRBJ2-4; perhaps TRBD2 as D (5 bases). Germline assignment: CDR1 SGHDT and CDR2 YYEEEE. This CDR3 has 14 amino acids. V was cut by 4 bases and J by 0 bases, with 8 bases left in between. In nucleotides, the CDR3 is TGTGCCAGCAGCACTGGACTAGCCAAAAACATTCAGTACTTC. Its translation: CASSTGLAKNIQYF.

The gene calls are TRBV14 and TRBJ1-1; D might be TRBD1 (5 bases). CDR3 length: 14 amino acids. In germline, CDR1 is SGHDN, CDR2 FVKESK. V dropped 0 bases and J dropped 6 bases, with 11 bases sitting between them. The CDR3 nucleotides are TGTGCCAGCAGCCAAGAATTTGGGGGGGCTGAAGCTTTCTTT. Translated: CASSQEFGGAEAFF.

This clone was counted once. Other DNA sequences from this sample encode an identical CDR3 as well. The chain is built from TRBV12-5 and TRBJ1-1, with no clear D. The V and J ends lost 0 bases and 5 bases respectively, with 4 bases between them. The CDR3 runs to 12 residues. CDR1 LGHNT and CDR2 FRNRAP come from the germline V gene. CDR3 coding DNA: TGTGCTAGTGGTTTGGTGGGGACTGAAGCTTTCTTT. Encoded protein: CASGLVGTEAFF.